Detailed here is one T cell receptor (beta chain). Its antigen is still unknown. The time point is: blood at routine non-recurrence follow-up after resection. This entry belongs to a study of spatial heterogeneity in lung cancer. Study as a whole: Taken at a median of about 2 years after resection, follow-up PBMC samples underwent sequencing when available.

TCRdb called the 5' RACE reads again in MiXCR, with one record for every CDR3 protein. The sample has 85,000 to 100,000 distinct CDR3 sequences, roughly 21% seen once. This CDR3 has 16 residues. The V and J ends lost 6 bases and 0 bases respectively, with 16 bases between them. Germline V gives CDR1 LGHDT, CDR2 YNNKEL (reference sequence). Overall study results and limits: Blood contained ubiquitous expanded tumor TCRs more at resection than at follow-up.

The chain joins TRBV3-1 to TRBJ2-3, with D possibly matching TRBD2 (5 bases). The origin of this receptor is a male donor with early-stage non-small cell lung cancer. Material: PBMCs, obtained at follow-up. For the CDR3, the DNA is TGTGCCAGCAGTTTCGCTCGGGGATCTAGCACAGATACGCAGTATTTT. Translation: CASSFARGSSTDTQYF.